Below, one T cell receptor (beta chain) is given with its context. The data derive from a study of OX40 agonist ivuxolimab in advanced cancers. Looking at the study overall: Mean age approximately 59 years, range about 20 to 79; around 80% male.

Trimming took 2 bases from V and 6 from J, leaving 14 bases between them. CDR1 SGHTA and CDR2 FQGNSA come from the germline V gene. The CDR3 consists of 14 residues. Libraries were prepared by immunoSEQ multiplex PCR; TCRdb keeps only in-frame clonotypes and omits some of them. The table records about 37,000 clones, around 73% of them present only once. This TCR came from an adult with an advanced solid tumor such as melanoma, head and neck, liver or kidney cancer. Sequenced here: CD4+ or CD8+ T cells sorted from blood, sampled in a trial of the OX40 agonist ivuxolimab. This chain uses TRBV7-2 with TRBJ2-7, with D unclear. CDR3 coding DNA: TGTGCCAGCAGCTTATTGGCAACCTTAGGCGAGCAGTACTTC. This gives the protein CASSLLATLGEQYF.